This is a list of T cell receptor beta chains from one sample in a study of blood T cell repertoires in COVID-19. Libraries were prepared by immunoSEQ multiplex PCR; TCRdb keeps only in-frame clonotypes and omits some of them. The table shows roughly 88,000 clones, with 80% to 90% occurring only once. Material: peripheral blood. All receptors come from a woman older than 75 with acute or convalescent COVID-19. The CDR3 runs from the conserved cysteine through the conserved F or W. A D gene is named only where the DNA matches it firmly. The listing skips clone size in some rows; elsewhere it reads once, few, many or a size class.

NA	TRBV15	TRBJ2-5	NA	CATSRDFPETQYF	TGTGCCACCAGCAGAGATTTTCCGGAGACCCAGTACTTC
NA	TRBV19	TRBJ2-2	NA	CASSIKASPGELFF	TGTGCCAGTAGTATTAAGGCTAGCCCCGGGGAGCTGTTTTTT
NA	TRBV2	TRBJ1-5	NA	CASSPQGRPQHF	TGTGCCAGCAGTCCACAGGGAAGGCCCCAGCATTTT
NA	TRBV6-4	TRBJ1-1	NA	CASSEEGSGNTEAFF	TGTGCCAGCAGTGAGGAAGGATCGGGGAACACTGAAGCTTTCTTT
NA	TRBV27	TRBJ2-5	NA	CASSSAQGIQETQYF	TGTGCCAGCAGTTCGGCCCAGGGGATACAAGAGACCCAGTACTTC
TRBD1	TRBV15	TRBJ2-7	NA	CATSRGGTGDYEQYF	TGTGCCACCAGCAGAGGGGGGACAGGGGACTACGAGCAGTACTTC
TRBD1	TRBV6-6	TRBJ2-5	NA	CASTRGRGETQYF	TGTGCCAGCACCAGGGGGCGCGGGGAGACCCAGTACTTC
NA	TRBV7-3	TRBJ2-2	NA	CASSLTFAGAGTGELFF	TGTGCCAGCAGCTTAACCTTCGCGGGGGCGGGGACCGGGGAGCTGTTTTTT
NA	TRBV5-4	TRBJ1-1	NA	CASSSGGQLLNTEAFF	TGTGCCAGCAGCTCGGGCGGACAGCTTCTGAACACTGAAGCTTTCTTT
NA	TRBV12-3/TRBV12-4	TRBJ1-2	NA	CASQTDIYGYTF	TGTGCCAGTCAGACAGATATCTATGGCTACACCTTC
NA	TRBV27	TRBJ2-6	NA	CASTSDYRGRSGANVLTF	TGTGCCAGCACTAGCGATTACAGGGGCCGCTCTGGGGCCAACGTCCTGACTTTC
NA	TRBV2	TRBJ1-6	NA	CASFGSENSPLHF	TGTGCCAGCTTCGGGTCAGAAAATTCACCCCTCCACTTT
TRBD1	TRBV20-1	TRBJ1-4	once	CSASTAGGDAGLGFGKLFF	TGCAGTGCTAGTACAGCAGGGGGTGACGCCGGGCTCGGGTTTGGAAAACTGTTTTTT
TRBD2	TRBV11-2	TRBJ2-1	NA	CASSPEAGGRSYNEQFF	TGTGCCAGCAGCCCCGAAGCGGGGGGGCGGTCCTACAATGAGCAGTTCTTC
NA	TRBV7-9	TRBJ1-2	NA	CASSSLGVNYGYTF	TGTGCCAGCAGCTCCTTGGGAGTTAACTATGGCTACACCTTC
NA	TRBV7-2	TRBJ1-2	NA	CASSKESSPVVFSF	TGTGCCAGCAGCAAAGAGAGTTCCCCTGTCGTCTTTTCCTTC
TRBD2	TRBV10-2	TRBJ2-1	NA	CATRDIRTSGAYNEQFF	TGCGCCACCCGGGACATAAGGACTAGCGGCGCCTACAATGAGCAGTTCTTC
NA	TRBV28	TRBJ1-2	once	CASSRSSTGSSYGYTF	TGTGCCAGCAGTCGTTCCTCCACAGGGTCTAGCTATGGCTACACCTTC
TRBD1	TRBV3-1/TRBV3-2	TRBJ1-4	NA	CASSQRTGEEKLFF	TGTGCCAGCAGCCAGAGGACAGGGGAGGAAAAACTGTTTTTT
NA	TRBV7-8	TRBJ1-5	NA	CASSPITGTGSNQPQHF	TGTGCCAGCAGTCCTATCACAGGGACGGGAAGCAATCAGCCCCAGCATTTT
NA	TRBV29-1	TRBJ1-1	NA	CSVEVGGNTEAFF	TGCAGCGTTGAAGTAGGGGGGAACACTGAAGCTTTCTTT